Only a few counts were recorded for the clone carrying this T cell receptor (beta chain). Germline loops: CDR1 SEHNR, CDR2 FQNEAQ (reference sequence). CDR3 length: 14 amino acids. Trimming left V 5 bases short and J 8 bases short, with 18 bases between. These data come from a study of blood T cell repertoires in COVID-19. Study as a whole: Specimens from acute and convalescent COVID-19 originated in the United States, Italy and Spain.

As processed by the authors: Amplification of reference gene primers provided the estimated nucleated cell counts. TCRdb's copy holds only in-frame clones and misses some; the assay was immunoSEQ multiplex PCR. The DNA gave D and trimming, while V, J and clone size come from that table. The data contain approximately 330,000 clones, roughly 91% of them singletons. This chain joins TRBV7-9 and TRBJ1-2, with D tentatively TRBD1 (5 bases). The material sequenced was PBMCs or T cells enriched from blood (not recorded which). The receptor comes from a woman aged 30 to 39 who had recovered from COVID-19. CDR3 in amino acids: CASSEATVPGGYTF. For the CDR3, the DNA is TGTGCCAGCAGCGAGGCGACAGTTCCGGGCGGCTACACCTTC.